The following is a T cell receptor (beta chain) sequence with its context. These data are taken from a study of cytomegalovirus exposure and HLA in healthy donors. The PCR ran on 60 Vbeta and 13 Jbeta primers. The data were produced by immunoSEQ multiplex PCR, yet TCRdb's version contains in-frame clones alone and is incomplete. The sample carries under 200,000 clones, roughly 84% recorded once. CDR1 and CDR2 (germline): SQVTM, ANQGSEA. V shed 8 bases, J shed 0 bases, and the junction held 2 bases outside the gene matches. The CDR3 contains 12 residues. The rearrangement uses TRBV29-1 and TRBJ2-5, with 8 positions matching TRBD2. Specimen: PBMCs. The sequence was collected from a young man in good health and CMV-seronegative. Here the CDR3 DNA reads TGCAGCATACTAGCGGACCAAGAGACCCAGTACTTC. Protein product: CSILADQETQYF.